This record concerns one T cell receptor beta chain sequence. No antigen is known for it. From germline, CDR1 is SGHNT and CDR2 YENEEA. The CDR3 is 15 residues long. The germline V and J ends were trimmed by 1 base and 1 base, with 7 bases remaining between them. These data originate in a study of T cell responses to AZD1222 COVID-19 vaccine. The overall study: Analysis merged second doses at about 4 or about 12 weeks. Study-wide results and caveats: Unmutated regions of variants are reportedly targeted by nearly half of spike-specific TCRs. Of the AZD1222 recipients, only five to seven were seropositive at baseline.

The method was immunoSEQ multiplex PCR; TCRdb's version includes in-frame clones alone and lacks a portion of them. The table records over 150,000 clones, roughly 92% of them present only once. The sample in question was peripheral blood, obtained on day 0 of AZD1222 vaccination. This rearrangement joins TRBV11-3 to TRBJ2-2, with D possibly TRBD1 on 5 matching bases. This TCR came from an adult in good health. In DNA form, the CDR3 reads TGTGCCAGCAGCTTAGCGACAGAGAACACCGGGGAGCTGTTTTTT. Amino acids: CASSLATENTGELFF.